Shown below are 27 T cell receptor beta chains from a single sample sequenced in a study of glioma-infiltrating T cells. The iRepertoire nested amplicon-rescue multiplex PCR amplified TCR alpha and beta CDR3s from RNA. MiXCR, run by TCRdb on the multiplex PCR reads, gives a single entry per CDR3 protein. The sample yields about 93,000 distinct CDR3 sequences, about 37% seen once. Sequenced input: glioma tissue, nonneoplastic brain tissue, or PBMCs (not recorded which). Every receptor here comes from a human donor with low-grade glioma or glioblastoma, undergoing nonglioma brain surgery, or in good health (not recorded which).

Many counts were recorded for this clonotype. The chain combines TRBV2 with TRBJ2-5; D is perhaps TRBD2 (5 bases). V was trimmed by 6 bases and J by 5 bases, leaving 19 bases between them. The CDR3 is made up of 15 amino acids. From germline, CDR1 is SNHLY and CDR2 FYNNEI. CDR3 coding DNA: TGTGCCAGCAGAGACGGAGCGGCCAAAATCGAGACCCAGTACTTC. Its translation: CASRDGAAKIETQYF.

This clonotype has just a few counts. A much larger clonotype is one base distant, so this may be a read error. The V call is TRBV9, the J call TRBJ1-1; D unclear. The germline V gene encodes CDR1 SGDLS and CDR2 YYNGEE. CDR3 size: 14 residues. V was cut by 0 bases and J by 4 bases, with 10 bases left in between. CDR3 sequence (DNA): TGTGCCAGCAGCGTAGGACCCCTGAGCACTGAAGCTTTCTTT. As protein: CASSVGPLSTEAFF.

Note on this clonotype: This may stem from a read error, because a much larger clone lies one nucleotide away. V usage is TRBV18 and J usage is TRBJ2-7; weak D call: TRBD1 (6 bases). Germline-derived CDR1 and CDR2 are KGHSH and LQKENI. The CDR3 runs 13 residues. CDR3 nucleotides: TGTGTCAGCTCATCCGGGACATCCTACGAGCAGTACTTC. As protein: CVSSSGTSYEQYF.

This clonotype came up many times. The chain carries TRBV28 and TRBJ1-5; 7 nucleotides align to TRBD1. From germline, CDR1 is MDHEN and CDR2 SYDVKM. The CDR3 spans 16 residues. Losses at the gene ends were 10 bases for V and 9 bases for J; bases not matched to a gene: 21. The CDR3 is CATEGAGASLGGPQHF. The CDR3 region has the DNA TGTGCCACCGAGGGGGCGGGGGCTTCGTTGGGGGGGCCCCAGCATTTT.

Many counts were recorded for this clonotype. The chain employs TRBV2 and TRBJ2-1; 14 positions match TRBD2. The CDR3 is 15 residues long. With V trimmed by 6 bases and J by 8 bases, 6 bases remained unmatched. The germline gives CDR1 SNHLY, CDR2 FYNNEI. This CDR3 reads CASRPTSGGGDEQFF. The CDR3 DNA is TGTGCCAGCAGACCGACTAGCGGGGGGGGCGATGAGCAGTTCTTC.

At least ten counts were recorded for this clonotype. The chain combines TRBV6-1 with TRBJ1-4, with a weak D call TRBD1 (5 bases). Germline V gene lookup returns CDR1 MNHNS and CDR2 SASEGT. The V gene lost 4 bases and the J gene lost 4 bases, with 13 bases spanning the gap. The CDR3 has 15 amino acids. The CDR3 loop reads CASSAKTAGNEKLFF. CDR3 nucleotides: TGTGCCAGCAGTGCAAAGACAGCGGGTAATGAAAAACTGTTTTTT.

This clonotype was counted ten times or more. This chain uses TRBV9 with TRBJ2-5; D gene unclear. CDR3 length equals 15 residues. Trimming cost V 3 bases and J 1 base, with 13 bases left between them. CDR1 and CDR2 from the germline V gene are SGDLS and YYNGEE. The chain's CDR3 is CASSAYSALQETQYF. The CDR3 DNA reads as TGTGCCAGCAGCGCCTATTCAGCGCTCCAAGAGACCCAGTACTTC.

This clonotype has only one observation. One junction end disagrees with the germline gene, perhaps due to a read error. DNA for the CDR3: TGTGCCAGCAGTCCCGATTCAAGGGGTGGGGGAATTTACAATGAGCAGCTCTTC. This translates into CASSPDSRGGGIYNEQLF. This sequence joins TRBV27 and TRBJ2-1, with D possibly being TRBD1 or TRBD2 (5 bases each). The CDR3 is made up of 18 amino acids. Germline CDR1 is MNHEY and CDR2 is SMNVEV (reference sequence).

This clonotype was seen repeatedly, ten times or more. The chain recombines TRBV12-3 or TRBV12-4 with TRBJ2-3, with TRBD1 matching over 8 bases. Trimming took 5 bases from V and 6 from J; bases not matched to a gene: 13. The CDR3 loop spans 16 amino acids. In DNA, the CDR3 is TGTGCCAGCAGTCGCCTCGGGCAGGGGGCGAGGGATACGCAGTATTTT. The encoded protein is CASSRLGQGARDTQYF.

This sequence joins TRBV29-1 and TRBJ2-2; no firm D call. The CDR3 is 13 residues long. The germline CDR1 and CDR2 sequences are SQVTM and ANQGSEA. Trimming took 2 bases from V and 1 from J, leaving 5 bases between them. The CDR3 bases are TGCAGCGTTGAAACCAGGAACACCGGGGAGCTGTTTTTT. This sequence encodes CSVETRNTGELFF.

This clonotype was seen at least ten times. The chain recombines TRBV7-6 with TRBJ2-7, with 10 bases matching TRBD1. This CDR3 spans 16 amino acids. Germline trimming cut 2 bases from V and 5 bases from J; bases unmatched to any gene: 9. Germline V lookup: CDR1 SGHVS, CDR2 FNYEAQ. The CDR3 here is CASSLRGQGTIHEQYF. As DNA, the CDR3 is TGTGCCAGCAGCTTAAGGGGACAGGGGACTATCCACGAGCAGTACTTC. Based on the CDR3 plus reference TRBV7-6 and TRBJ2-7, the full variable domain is GAGVSQSPRYKVTKRGQDVALRCDPISGHVSLYWYRQALGQGPEFLTYFNYEAQQDKSGLPNDRFSAERPEGSISTLTIQRTEQRDSAMYRCASSLRGQGTIHEQYFGPGTRLTVT.

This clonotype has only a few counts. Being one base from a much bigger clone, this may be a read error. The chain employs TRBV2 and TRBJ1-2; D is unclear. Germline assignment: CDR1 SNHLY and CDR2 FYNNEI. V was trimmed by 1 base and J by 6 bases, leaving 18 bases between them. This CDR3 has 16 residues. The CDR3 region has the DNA TGTGCCAGCAGTGAAGTACAGTTGGGCTTTGGCGATGGCTACACCTTC. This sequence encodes CASSEVQLGFGDGYTF.

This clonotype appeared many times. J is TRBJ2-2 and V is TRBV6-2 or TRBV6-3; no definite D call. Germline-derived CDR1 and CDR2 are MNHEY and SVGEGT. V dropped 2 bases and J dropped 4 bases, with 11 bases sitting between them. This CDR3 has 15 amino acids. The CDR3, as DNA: TGTGCCAGCAGTTACGGCTCTGTCGTCACCGGGGAGCTGTTTTTT. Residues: CASSYGSVVTGELFF.

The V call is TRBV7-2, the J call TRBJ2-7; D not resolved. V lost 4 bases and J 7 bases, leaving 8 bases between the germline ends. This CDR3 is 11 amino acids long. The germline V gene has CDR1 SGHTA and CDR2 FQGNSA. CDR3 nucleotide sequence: TGTGCCAGCAGCTCCCCTGGGGAGCAGTACTTC. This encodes CASSSPGEQYF.

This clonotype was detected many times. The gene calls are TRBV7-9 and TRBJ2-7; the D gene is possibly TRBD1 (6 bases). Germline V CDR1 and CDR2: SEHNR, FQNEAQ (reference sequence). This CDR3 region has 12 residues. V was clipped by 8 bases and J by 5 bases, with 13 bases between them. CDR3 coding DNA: TGTGCCAGCTGCGCGACAGGCAACGAGCAGTACTTC. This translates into CASCATGNEQYF.

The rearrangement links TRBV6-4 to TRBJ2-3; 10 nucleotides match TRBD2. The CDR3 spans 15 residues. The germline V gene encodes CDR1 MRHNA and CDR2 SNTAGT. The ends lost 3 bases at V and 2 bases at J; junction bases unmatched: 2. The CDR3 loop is CASSEAGGLTDTQYF. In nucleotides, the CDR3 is TGTGCCAGCAGTGAAGCGGGGGGGCTCACAGATACGCAGTATTTT.

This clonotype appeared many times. The DNA for the CDR3 is TGTGCCAGCAGCCATCGGCCACTAGCAGTTAACACCGGGGAGCTGTTTTTT. Translation: CASSHRPLAVNTGELFF. The gene calls are TRBV14 and TRBJ2-2, with D tentatively TRBD2 (6 bases). V lost 3 bases and J 2 bases, leaving 16 bases between the germline ends. The CDR3 covers 17 residues. Per germline, CDR1 SGHDN and CDR2 FVKESK.

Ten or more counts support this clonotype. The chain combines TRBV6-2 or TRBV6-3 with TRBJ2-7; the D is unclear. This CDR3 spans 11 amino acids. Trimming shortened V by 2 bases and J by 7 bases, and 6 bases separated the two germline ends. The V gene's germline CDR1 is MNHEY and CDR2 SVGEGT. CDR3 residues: CASSYTLEQYF. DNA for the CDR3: TGTGCCAGCAGTTACACCCTAGAGCAGTACTTC.

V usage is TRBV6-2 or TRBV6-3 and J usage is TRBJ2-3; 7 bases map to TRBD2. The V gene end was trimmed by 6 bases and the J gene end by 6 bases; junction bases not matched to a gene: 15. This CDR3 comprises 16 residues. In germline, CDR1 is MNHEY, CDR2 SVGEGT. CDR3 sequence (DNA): TGTGCCAGCAGCCCCAGCAGCAGGGACTATCGGGATACGCAGTATTTT. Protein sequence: CASSPSSRDYRDTQYF.

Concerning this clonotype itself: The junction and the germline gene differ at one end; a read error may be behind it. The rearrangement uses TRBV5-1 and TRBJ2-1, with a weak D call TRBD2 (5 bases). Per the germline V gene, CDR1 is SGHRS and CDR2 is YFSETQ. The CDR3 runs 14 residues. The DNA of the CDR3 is TGCGCCGGCAGCTTCGATCTAGCCAAAAACATTCAGTTCTTC. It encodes CAGSFDLAKNIQFF.

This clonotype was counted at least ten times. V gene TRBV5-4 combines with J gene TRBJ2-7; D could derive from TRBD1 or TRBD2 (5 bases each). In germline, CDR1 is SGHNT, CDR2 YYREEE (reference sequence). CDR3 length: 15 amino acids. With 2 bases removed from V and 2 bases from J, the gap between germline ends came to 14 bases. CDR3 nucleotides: TGTGCCAGCAGCTTAGGGGCCGGGGTCGCCTACGAGCAGTACTTC. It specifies CASSLGAGVAYEQYF.

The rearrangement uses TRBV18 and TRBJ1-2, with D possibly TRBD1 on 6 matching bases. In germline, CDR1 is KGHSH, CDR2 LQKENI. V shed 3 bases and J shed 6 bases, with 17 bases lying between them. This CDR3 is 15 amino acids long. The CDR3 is CASSPRTDHFHGYTF. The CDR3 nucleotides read TGTGCCAGCTCACCCCGGACAGATCATTTTCATGGCTACACCTTC.

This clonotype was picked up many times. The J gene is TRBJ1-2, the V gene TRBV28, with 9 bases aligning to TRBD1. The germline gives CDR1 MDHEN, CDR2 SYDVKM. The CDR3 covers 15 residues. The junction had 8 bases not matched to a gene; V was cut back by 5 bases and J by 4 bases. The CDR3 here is CASSEQGADVYGYTF. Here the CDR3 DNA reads TGTGCCAGCAGTGAACAGGGGGCGGATGTCTATGGCTACACCTTC.

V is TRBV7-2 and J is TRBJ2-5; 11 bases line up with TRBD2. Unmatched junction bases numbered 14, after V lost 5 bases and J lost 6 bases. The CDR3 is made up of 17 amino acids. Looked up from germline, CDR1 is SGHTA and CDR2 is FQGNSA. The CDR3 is CASSGTTSGDWGQTQYF. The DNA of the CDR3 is TGTGCCAGCAGCGGGACGACTAGCGGGGATTGGGGGCAGACCCAGTACTTC.

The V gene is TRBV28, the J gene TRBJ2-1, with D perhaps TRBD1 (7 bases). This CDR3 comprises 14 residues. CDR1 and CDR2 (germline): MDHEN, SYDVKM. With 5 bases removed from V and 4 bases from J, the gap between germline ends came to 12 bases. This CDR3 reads CASSAGGGYNEQFF. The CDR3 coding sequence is TGTGCCAGCAGTGCAGGGGGAGGATACAATGAGCAGTTCTTC.

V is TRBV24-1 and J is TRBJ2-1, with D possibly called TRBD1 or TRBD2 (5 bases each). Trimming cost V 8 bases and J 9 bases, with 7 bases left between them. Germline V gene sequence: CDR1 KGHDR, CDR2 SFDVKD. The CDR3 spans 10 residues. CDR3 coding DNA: TGTGCCACCACAGGGAGTGAGCAGTTCTTC. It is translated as CATTGSEQFF.

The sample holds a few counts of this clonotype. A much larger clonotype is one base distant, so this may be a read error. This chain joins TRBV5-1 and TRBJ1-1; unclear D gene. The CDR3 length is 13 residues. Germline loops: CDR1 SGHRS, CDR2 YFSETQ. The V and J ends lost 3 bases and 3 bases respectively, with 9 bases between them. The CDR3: CASSSYVDTEAFF. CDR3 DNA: TGCGCCAGCAGCTCTTATGTCGACACTGAAGCTTTCTTT.